This T cell receptor beta chain was obtained from a study of blood T cell repertoires in COVID-19. Trimming stripped 1 base from V and 8 bases from J, with 8 bases between. The CDR3 totals 12 residues. Germline values: CDR1 LGHNA, CDR2 YSLEER. Seattle's enrolled individuals joined amid active infection and were then monitored longitudinally. This clone was seen only once. Per the study methods: Amplification with reference gene primers provided the estimates of nucleated cell counts. Sequencing was performed with immunoSEQ multiplex PCR; in TCRdb, only in-frame clones are kept and a portion is missing. Clone size and the V and J calls come from that table; the DNA yielded D and trimming. Of fewer than 200,000 clones in the sample, 82% were seen once.

This receptor was taken from a woman in her sixties or seventies with COVID-19, enrolled during active disease. The chain couples TRBV4-3 to TRBJ1-2; D may be TRBD1 (5 bases). Sequencing input: peripheral blood. The chain's CDR3 is CASSQGTGGYTF. CDR3 nucleotides: TGCGCCAGCAGCCAAGGAACAGGCGGCTACACCTTC.